One and the same sample provided the 27 T cell receptor beta chains below, sequenced in a study of shared clonotypes between healthy human individuals (TCRdb year 2020). CD8 naive samples consisted of CD45RO-negative cells that were positively selected for CCR7, yielding a CD45RA+CCR7+ population without TemRA cells. The library was prepared using the immunoSEQ multiplex PCR assay. The table was pulled from immuneACCESS by TCRdb, which kept in-frame rearrangements only. Such tables lose some clones; where checked, under half of the loss comes from unresolved V genes, and the rest has no known cause. Present in this sample are under 2,000,000 clones, about 95% of which were seen just once. Jointly, the top ten make up 0.95% to 1.5% of the sample. The sample was naive CD8+ T cells sorted from blood. In light of the paper, this sample's cell subset or site label describes: CD45RA+CCR7+. Every receptor here comes from a man younger than 30 in good health.

This chain uses TRBV7-6 with TRBJ2-1; 7 bases are shared with TRBD1. Trimming took 5 bases from V and 6 from J; bases not matched to a gene: 10. Germline V lookup: CDR1 SGHVS, CDR2 FNYEAQ. The CDR3 has 15 amino acids. The CDR3, as DNA: TGTGCCAGCAGCCGCCGACAGGGTTCTGGCAATGAGCAGTTCTTC. This codes for CASSRRQGSGNEQFF.

CDR3 sequence: CASSAGVEETQYF. DNA for the CDR3: TGTGCCAGCAGCGCTGGAGTGGAAGAGACCCAGTACTTC. The chain has TRBV2 and TRBJ2-5; D ambiguous. V shed 6 bases and J shed 3 bases, with 11 bases lying between them. Germline CDR1 reads SNHLY; CDR2 reads FYNNEI. The CDR3 sequence is 13 residues long.

This sequence joins TRBV4-1 and TRBJ2-7, with TRBD2 matching 11 bases. The CDR3 is made up of 15 amino acids. CDR1 is MGHRA, CDR2 YSYEKL, per germline. With 4 bases clipped from V and 4 bases from J, the junction kept 6 bases outside the gene matches. In DNA form, the CDR3 reads TGCGCCAGCAGCCGACTAGCGGGGTCTAGGTACGAGCAGTACTTC. Its translation is CASSRLAGSRYEQYF.

The count of this clone is one. The chain has TRBV6-1 and TRBJ2-7, with 12 bases fitting TRBD1. The germline V gene encodes CDR1 MNHNS and CDR2 SASEGT. V dropped 6 bases and J dropped 5; count of bases not matched to a gene: 5. This CDR3 region has 14 residues. The CDR3 DNA reads as TGTGCCAGCAGGGCGGGACAGGGGGCCAACGAGCAGTACTTC. Translation gives CASRAGQGANEQYF.

A word on this clone: Other DNA sequences in the same sample also yield this CDR3. The chain recombines TRBV29-1 with TRBJ2-1, with a tentative D call TRBD2 (6 bases). The V and J ends lost 1 base and 2 bases respectively, with 6 bases between them. Germline loops: CDR1 SQVTM, CDR2 ANQGSEA. The CDR3 contains 13 residues. The CDR3, as DNA: TGCAGCGTTGAAGGGGGGGCCTACAATGAGCAGTTCTTC. Translation: CSVEGGAYNEQFF.

J is TRBJ1-5 and V is TRBV6-6, with unresolved D. CDR1 MNHNY and CDR2 SVGAGI come from the germline V gene (reference sequence). The CDR3 totals 14 residues. V lost 5 bases and J 1 base, leaving 9 bases between the germline ends. The CDR3 loop reads CASSPPDSNQPQHF. DNA for the CDR3: TGTGCCAGCAGTCCCCCCGACAGCAATCAGCCCCAGCATTTT.

For this clone: Other DNA sequences within the sample encode an identical CDR3. The genes are TRBV5-6 and TRBJ1-1; TRBD1 matches 10 bases. From germline, CDR1 is SGHDT and CDR2 YYEEEE. The CDR3 extends over 14 amino acids. V shed 3 bases and J 2 bases; nucleotides not matched to a gene: 1. In nucleotides, the CDR3 is TGTGCCAGCAGCTGGGACAGGGGAAACACTGAAGCTTTCTTT. Amino acid sequence: CASSWDRGNTEAFF. The full variable domain, in which reference TRBV5-6 and TRBJ1-1 provide the parts outside the CDR3, is DAGVTQSPTHLIKTRGQQVTLRCSPKSGHDTVSWYQQALGQGPQFIFQYYEEEERQRGNFPDRFSGHQFPNYSSELNVNALLLGDSALYLCASSWDRGNTEAFFGQGTRLTVV.

This clone was found once. The chain couples TRBV11-2 to TRBJ1-2, with 12 bases that match TRBD1. This CDR3 comprises 18 residues. V lost 0 bases, J lost 2 bases, and 7 bases stayed unmatched. The germline V gene has CDR1 SGHAT and CDR2 FQNNGV. The CDR3 protein is CASSLERGQGAQNYGYTF. The CDR3, as DNA: TGTGCCAGCAGCTTAGAGCGGGGACAGGGGGCGCAGAACTATGGCTACACCTTC.

V is TRBV19 and J is TRBJ1-5; D possibly corresponds to TRBD1 (6 bases). This CDR3 spans 17 amino acids. Germline V gene sequence: CDR1 LNHDA, CDR2 SQIVND (reference sequence). V was cut by 7 bases and J by 2 bases, with 21 bases left in between. The chain's CDR3 is CASTSGRGQWGNQPQHF. CDR3 bases: TGTGCCAGTACCTCGGGCCGGGGGCAATGGGGCAATCAGCCCCAGCATTTT.

The chain has TRBV7-9 and TRBJ1-3; 9 bases are a match to TRBD1. CDR1 SEHNR and CDR2 FQNEAQ come from the germline V gene (reference sequence). This CDR3 region has 14 residues. Unmatched junction bases numbered 2, after V lost 4 bases and J lost 4 bases. CDR3 in amino acids: CASSYTGGGNTIYF. The CDR3 DNA follows: TGTGCCAGCAGCTATACAGGGGGCGGAAACACCATATATTTT.

The J gene is TRBJ1-4, the V gene TRBV29-1; 8 nucleotides match TRBD1. Germline CDR1 SQVTM, CDR2 ANQGSEA. This CDR3 spans 13 amino acids. After removal of 3 bases from V and 6 bases from J, the junction contained 3 bases not matched to a gene. CDR3 in DNA: TGCAGCGTTGAGACAGGGGCCGATGAAAAACTGTTTTTT. Its translation: CSVETGADEKLFF. The entire variable domain, with the rest obtained from reference TRBV29-1 and TRBJ1-4, is as follows: SAVISQKPSRDICQRGTSLTIQCQVDSQVTMMFWYRQQPGQSLTLIATANQGSEATYESGFVIDKFPISRPNLTFSTLTVSNMSPEDSSIYLCSVETGADEKLFFGSGTQLSVL.

The rearrangement joins TRBV2 to TRBJ1-1; D not certain. V was clipped by 1 base and J by 3 bases, with 3 bases between them. Per the germline V gene, CDR1 is SNHLY and CDR2 is FYNNEI. CDR3 size: 12 residues. CDR3 nucleotide sequence: TGTGCCAGCAGTGAAGGGGACACTGAAGCTTTCTTT. Translation gives CASSEGDTEAFF.

The chain combines TRBV7-3 with TRBJ2-7; D possibly corresponds to TRBD2 (6 bases). The CDR3 contains 13 residues. Germline V gene sequence: CDR1 SGHTA, CDR2 FQGTGA. V dropped 3 bases and J dropped 4 bases, with 10 bases sitting between them. The CDR3 is CASSFGRGYEQYF. In DNA form, the CDR3 reads TGTGCCAGCAGCTTTGGCCGGGGGTACGAGCAGTACTTC.

This chain links TRBV9 with TRBJ2-7; possibly TRBD2 for D (6 bases). Deletions cut 4 bases from V and 2 bases from J, with 19 bases between. This CDR3 spans 16 amino acids. In germline, CDR1 is SGDLS, CDR2 YYNGEE. CDR3 in DNA: TGTGCCAGCAGCCAAGGGCTTGGGACTGGAACCTACGAGCAGTACTTC. This codes for CASSQGLGTGTYEQYF.

The gene calls are TRBV4-1 and TRBJ2-7; 12 bases align to TRBD1. The germline V gene encodes CDR1 MGHRA and CDR2 YSYEKL. This CDR3 spans 15 amino acids. Trimming at V came to 4 bases and at J to 5 bases, leaving 6 bases not matched to a gene. The CDR3 sequence: CASSPWDRGLDEQYF. In nucleotides, the CDR3 is TGCGCCAGCAGCCCTTGGGACAGGGGGCTGGACGAGCAGTACTTC.

The rearrangement uses TRBV7-8 and TRBJ2-5; 10 bases are a match to TRBD1. CDR1 is SGHVS and CDR2 is FQNEAQ in the germline V gene. This CDR3 region has 16 residues. The ends lost 5 bases at V and 2 bases at J; junction bases unmatched: 8. CDR3 residues: CASSKRGTGEQETQYF. The CDR3 region has the DNA TGTGCCAGCAGCAAGCGAGGGACAGGGGAACAAGAGACCCAGTACTTC. The entire variable domain, with the rest obtained from reference TRBV7-8 and TRBJ2-5, is as follows: GAGVSQSPRYKVAKRGQDVALRCDPISGHVSLFWYQQALGQGPEFLTYFQNEAQLDKSGLPSDRFFAERPEGSVSTLKIQRTQQEDSAVYLCASSKRGTGEQETQYFGPGTRLLVL.

The chain carries TRBV2 and TRBJ2-3, with TRBD2 matching over 16 bases. Germline values: CDR1 SNHLY, CDR2 FYNNEI. The V and J ends lost 11 bases and 4 bases, in that order; junction bases with no gene match: 9. This CDR3 region has 16 residues. CDR3 in amino acids: CALKGLAGGLADTQYF. The CDR3 nucleotides are TGTGCCCTAAAGGGACTAGCGGGGGGGCTGGCAGATACGCAGTATTTT.

V is TRBV11-2 and J is TRBJ2-7, with no clear D. The germline V and J ends were trimmed by 7 bases and 5 bases, with 15 bases remaining between them. Germline values: CDR1 SGHAT, CDR2 FQNNGV. CDR3 length: 13 amino acids. The CDR3 DNA reads as TGTGCCAGCACTGCCACCTTCATCGACGAGCAGTACTTC. Its translation: CASTATFIDEQYF.

The chain is built from TRBV5-6 and TRBJ2-1, with 7 nucleotides matching TRBD2. Germline V gene sequence: CDR1 SGHDT, CDR2 YYEEEE. V trimming: 4 bases; J trimming: 4 bases; junction bases outside the gene matches: 14. The length of the CDR3 is 17 residues. CDR3 residues: CASSPGRREYEYNEQFF. CDR3 coding DNA: TGTGCCAGCAGCCCCGGTCGGCGGGAGTATGAATACAATGAGCAGTTCTTC.

The chain is built from TRBV28 and TRBJ2-5; 16 positions match TRBD2. This CDR3 comprises 20 residues. J lost 3 bases, V lost 5 bases, and 15 bases had no gene match. Germline V gives CDR1 MDHEN, CDR2 SYDVKM. This chain's CDR3 is CASSPTGLAGGHSVEETQYF. Written as DNA, the CDR3 is TGTGCCAGCAGTCCAACGGGACTAGCGGGGGGGCACTCTGTCGAAGAGACCCAGTACTTC.

V usage is TRBV4-1 and J usage is TRBJ2-7; D is tentatively TRBD1 or TRBD2 (5 bases each). Per germline, CDR1 MGHRA and CDR2 YSYEKL. The length of the CDR3 is 16 residues. The germline V and J ends were trimmed by 3 bases and 1 base, with 16 bases remaining between them. CDR3 amino acids: CASSQMGPPGSYEQYF. CDR3 in DNA: TGCGCCAGCAGCCAGATGGGACCTCCCGGATCCTACGAGCAGTACTTC.

CDR3 amino acids: CASNGLAGGKETQYF. CDR3 DNA sequence: TGCGCCAGCAACGGACTAGCGGGAGGGAAAGAGACCCAGTACTTC. This rearrangement joins TRBV5-1 to TRBJ2-5; TRBD2 matches 15 bases. The V segment lost 6 bases and the J segment 3 bases; nucleotides outside the gene matches: 3. CDR1 SGHRS and CDR2 YFSETQ come from the germline V gene. This CDR3 region has 15 residues.

The chain is built from TRBV30 and TRBJ1-2; 8 bases align to TRBD1. CDR1 is GTSNPN, CDR2 SVGIG, per germline (reference sequence). This CDR3 spans 13 amino acids. After removal of 1 base from V and 7 bases from J, the junction contained 5 bases not matched to a gene. The CDR3 DNA reads as TGTGCCTGGAGTGGGACAGGGTCTCTTGGCTACACCTTC. This gives the protein CAWSGTGSLGYTF.

The chain links TRBV10-3 to TRBJ1-2; D not resolved. This CDR3 has 11 amino acids. Germline CDR1 is ENHRY and CDR2 is SYGVKD. Trimming left V 7 bases short and J 2 bases short, with 5 bases between. The CDR3 DNA reads TGTGCCATCACAGAAAACTATGGCTACACCTTC. Its translation is CAITENYGYTF.

This clone appeared once. The V and J genes are TRBV5-1 and TRBJ1-1; D is unclear. Looked up from germline, CDR1 is SGHRS and CDR2 is YFSETQ. V lost 2 bases and J 1 base, leaving 6 bases between the germline ends. This CDR3 has 13 residues. In DNA, the CDR3 is TGCGCCAGCAGCTTTTGGCAGAACACTGAAGCTTTCTTT. Encoded protein: CASSFWQNTEAFF.

The V gene is TRBV6-6, the J gene TRBJ1-2; D is uncertain. The CDR3 loop spans 13 amino acids. The ends were cut back, 3 bases at V and 8 bases at J, with 13 bases in the middle. The germline V gene has CDR1 MNHNY and CDR2 SVGAGI (reference sequence). This CDR3 is CASSYLGSGGYTF. The CDR3 bases are TGTGCCAGCAGTTATCTCGGGTCCGGCGGCTACACCTTC.

The rearrangement joins TRBV6-1 to TRBJ1-5; 9 bases agree with TRBD1. Germline V gives CDR1 MNHNS, CDR2 SASEGT. Trimming at V came to 2 bases and at J to 3 bases, leaving 5 bases not matched to a gene. The CDR3 contains 16 residues. The CDR3 DNA is TGTGCCAGCAGTGAATCGGGACAGGGTACCAATCAGCCCCAGCATTTT. This sequence encodes CASSESGQGTNQPQHF.